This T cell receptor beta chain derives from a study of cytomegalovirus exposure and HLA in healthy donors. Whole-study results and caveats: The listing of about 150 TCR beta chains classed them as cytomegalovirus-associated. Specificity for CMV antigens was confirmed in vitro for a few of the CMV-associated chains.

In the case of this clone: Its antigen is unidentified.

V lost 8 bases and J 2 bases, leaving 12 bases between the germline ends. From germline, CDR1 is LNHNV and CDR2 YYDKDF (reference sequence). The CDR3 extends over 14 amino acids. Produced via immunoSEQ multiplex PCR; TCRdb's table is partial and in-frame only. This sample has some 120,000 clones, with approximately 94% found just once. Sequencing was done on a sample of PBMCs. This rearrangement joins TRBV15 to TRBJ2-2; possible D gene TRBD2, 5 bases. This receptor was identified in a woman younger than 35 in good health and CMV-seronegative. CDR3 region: CATGAGSNTGELFF. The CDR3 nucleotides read TGTGCCACCGGCGCGGGTTCTAACACCGGGGAGCTGTTTTTT.